This T cell receptor (beta chain) is drawn from a study of blood T cells in healthy people across ages. A sample-barcoded 5' primer and a J-beta primer mix were used in a second PCR of roughly 7 to 12 cycles. A tag from a template-switch adaptor with 12 random nucleotides marked each cDNA molecule. Via MiXCR, TCRdb re-called the 5' RACE reads, giving one row per CDR3 protein. The data contain about 730,000 distinct CDR3 sequences, 43% of them seen just once; the ten biggest clones take up 20% to 25%. Losses at the gene ends were 2 bases for V and 7 bases for J; bases not matched to a gene: 7. Germline V CDR1 and CDR2: MNHEY, SVGEGT. The CDR3 has 15 residues.

The chain uses TRBV6-2 or TRBV6-3 and TRBJ2-7, with 11 bases identical to TRBD2. Sequencing was done on a sample of blood. The TCR comes from a woman aged 55-69 years in good health. CDR3 sequence: CASSYGTSGTNEQYF. In DNA form, the CDR3 reads TGTGCCAGCAGTTACGGGACTAGCGGTACCAATGAGCAGTACTTC.